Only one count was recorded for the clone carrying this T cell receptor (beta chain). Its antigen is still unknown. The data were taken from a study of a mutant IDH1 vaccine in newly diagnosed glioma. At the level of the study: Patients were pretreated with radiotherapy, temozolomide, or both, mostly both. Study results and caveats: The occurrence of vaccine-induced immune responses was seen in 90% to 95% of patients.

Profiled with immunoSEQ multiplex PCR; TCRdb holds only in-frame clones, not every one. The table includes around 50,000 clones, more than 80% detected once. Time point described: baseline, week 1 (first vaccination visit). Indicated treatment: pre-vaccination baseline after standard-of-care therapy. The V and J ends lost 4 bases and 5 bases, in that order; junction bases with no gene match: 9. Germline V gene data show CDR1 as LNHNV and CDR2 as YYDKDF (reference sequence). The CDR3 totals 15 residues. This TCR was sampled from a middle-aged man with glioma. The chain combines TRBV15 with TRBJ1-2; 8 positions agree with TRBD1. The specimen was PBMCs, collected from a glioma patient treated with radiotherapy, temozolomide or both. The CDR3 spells CATSTRTGGWYGYTF. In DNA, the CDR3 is TGTGCCACCAGCACCCGTACAGGGGGATGGTATGGCTACACCTTC.